This T cell receptor (beta chain) comes out of a study of blood T cell repertoires in COVID-19. Overall study: PBMCs, B-cell-depleted T cells, or T cells provided the cDNA or gDNA that made up the material.

V shed 1 base, J shed 3 bases, and the junction held 3 bases outside the gene matches. CDR1 LNHDA and CDR2 SQIVND come from the germline V gene (reference sequence). This CDR3 is built from 14 residues. Assay: immunoSEQ multiplex PCR; the TCRdb copy retains only in-frame clones and omits some. The table records some 160,000 clones, 80% to 90% of them present only once. The sample was peripheral blood. The TCR originated in a woman in her sixties or seventies with active COVID-19. The rearrangement joins TRBV19 to TRBJ2-7, with TRBD1 matching over 7 bases. CDR3 amino acids: CASSIAQGVYEQYF. In DNA, the CDR3 is TGTGCCAGTAGTATAGCCCAGGGGGTCTACGAGCAGTACTTC.